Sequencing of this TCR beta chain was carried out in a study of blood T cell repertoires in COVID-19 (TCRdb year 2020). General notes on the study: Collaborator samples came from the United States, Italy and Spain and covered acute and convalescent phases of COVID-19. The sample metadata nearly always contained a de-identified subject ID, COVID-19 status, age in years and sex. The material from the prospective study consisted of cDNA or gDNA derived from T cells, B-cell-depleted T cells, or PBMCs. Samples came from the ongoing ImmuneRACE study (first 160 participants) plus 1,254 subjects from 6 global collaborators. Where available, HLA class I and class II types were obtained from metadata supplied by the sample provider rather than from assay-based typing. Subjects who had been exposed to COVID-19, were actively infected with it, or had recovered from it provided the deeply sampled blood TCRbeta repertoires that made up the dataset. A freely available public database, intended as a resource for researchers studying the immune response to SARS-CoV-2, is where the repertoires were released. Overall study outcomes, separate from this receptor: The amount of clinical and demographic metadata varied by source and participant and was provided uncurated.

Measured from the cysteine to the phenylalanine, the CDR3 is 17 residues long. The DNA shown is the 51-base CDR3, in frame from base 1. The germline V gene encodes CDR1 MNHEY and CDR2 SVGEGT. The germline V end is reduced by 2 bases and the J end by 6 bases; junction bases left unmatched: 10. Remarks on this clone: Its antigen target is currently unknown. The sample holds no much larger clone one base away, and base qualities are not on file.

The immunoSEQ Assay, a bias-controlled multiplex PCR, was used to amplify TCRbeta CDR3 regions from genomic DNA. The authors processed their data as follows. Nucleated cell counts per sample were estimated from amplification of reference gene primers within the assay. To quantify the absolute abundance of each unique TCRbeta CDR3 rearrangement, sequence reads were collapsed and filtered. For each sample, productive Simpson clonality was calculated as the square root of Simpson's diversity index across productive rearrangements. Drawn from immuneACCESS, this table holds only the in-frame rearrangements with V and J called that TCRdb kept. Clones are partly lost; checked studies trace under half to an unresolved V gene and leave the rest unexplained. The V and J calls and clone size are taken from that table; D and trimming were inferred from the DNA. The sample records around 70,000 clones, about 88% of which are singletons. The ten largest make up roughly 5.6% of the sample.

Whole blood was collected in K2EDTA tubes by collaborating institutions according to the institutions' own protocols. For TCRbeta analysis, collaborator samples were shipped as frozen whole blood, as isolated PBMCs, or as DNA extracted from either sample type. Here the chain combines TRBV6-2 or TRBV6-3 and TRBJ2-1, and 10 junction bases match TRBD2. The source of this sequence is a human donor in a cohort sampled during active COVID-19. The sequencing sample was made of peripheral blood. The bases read TGTGCCAGCAGTTACCCAAAAGCGGGAGGGCCTATCAATGAGCAGTTCTTC. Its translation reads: CASSYPKAGGPINEQFF.